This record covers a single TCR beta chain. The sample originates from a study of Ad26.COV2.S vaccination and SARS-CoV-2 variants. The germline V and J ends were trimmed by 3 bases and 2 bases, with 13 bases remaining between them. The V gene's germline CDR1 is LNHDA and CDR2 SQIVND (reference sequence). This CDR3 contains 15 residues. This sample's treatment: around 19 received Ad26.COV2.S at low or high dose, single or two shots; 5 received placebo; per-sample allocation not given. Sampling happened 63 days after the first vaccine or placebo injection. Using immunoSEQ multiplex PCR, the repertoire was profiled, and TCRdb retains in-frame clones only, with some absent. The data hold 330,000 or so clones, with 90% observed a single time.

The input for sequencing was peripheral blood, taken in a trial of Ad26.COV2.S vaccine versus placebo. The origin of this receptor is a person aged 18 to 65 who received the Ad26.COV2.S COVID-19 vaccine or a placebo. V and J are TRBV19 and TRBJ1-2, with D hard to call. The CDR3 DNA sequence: TGTGCCAGTAGTATCGGATACGGGCTCAACTATGGCTACACCTTC. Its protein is CASSIGYGLNYGYTF.